The clone carrying this T cell receptor (beta chain) occurred a few times. Its specificity is not known. The length of the CDR3 is 15 residues. Trimming took 0 bases from V and 2 from J, leaving 14 bases between them. Per the germline V gene, CDR1 is DFQATT and CDR2 is SNEGSKA (reference sequence). This sample was taken from a study of regulatory T cells in long-lasting Graves disease. Researchers made TCR beta libraries by using iRepertoire HTBI primers and running Arm-PCR on CDR3 regions. TCRdb reanalysed the multiplex PCR reads using MiXCR and keeps one entry per CDR3 protein. The repertoire holds 300,000 to 500,000 distinct CDR3 sequences, more than 20% seen once, with less than 25% in the top ten. General study points: Few sampled subjects may have lowered accuracy. Less diverse TCR repertoires were seen in persistent Graves' patients than in newly diagnosed ones.

Stated time point: persistent/refractory GD, antithyroid drugs over 5 years with positive TRAb. RNA from PBMCs was the source of the TCR library. This specimen consisted of peripheral blood mononuclear cells (PBMCs), obtained when the disease was refractory, from a patient treated with antithyroid drugs. The rearrangement links TRBV20-1 to TRBJ2-7; no definite D call. This sequence was found in a female donor with Graves disease. The CDR3 sequence: CSARESFTQTYEQYF. The CDR3, as DNA: TGCAGTGCTAGAGAATCCTTTACTCAGACCTACGAGCAGTACTTC.